These T cell receptor beta chains were read from a single sample in a study of T cell repertoires in cytomegalovirus infection. TCRdb fed the reads into MiXCR, producing one record per CDR3 protein. The repertoire consists of 150,000 to 200,000 distinct CDR3 sequences, with around 15% occurring once and the leading ten covering roughly a quarter. The specimen sequenced was PBMCs. The origin of the receptors is a human donor in good health (CMV status not recorded). Some clones in this sample may be carry-over from other donors' samples. The conserved cysteine and the conserved F or W are not part of the CDR3 here.

v_call	j_call	cdr3_aa
TRBV28	TRBJ2-7	ASSQNRGRDEQY
TRBV11-1	TRBJ2-7	ASSSGTGSVEQY
TRBV7-8	TRBJ2-1	ASSFRLGEQF
TRBV14	TRBJ1-2	ASSQDVWEGYYGYT
TRBV7-2	TRBJ1-4	ASSVDRATNEKLF
TRBV19	TRBJ2-2	ASSALTGTNTGELF
TRBV5-1	TRBJ1-5	ASRTGVGQPQH
TRBV29-1	TRBJ2-5	SVAARPHY
TRBV19	TRBJ1-5	ASSTTFNQPQH
TRBV7-2	TRBJ1-5	ASSGHSNQPQH
TRBV29-1	TRBJ2-7	SGSSGRGYEQY
TRBV10-3	TRBJ2-7	AISPRERFEQY
TRBV11-3	TRBJ1-1	ASSLYGTNTEAF
TRBV27	TRBJ1-5	ASSSRQGEAQPQH
TRBV29-1	TRBJ1-2	SAWDRVNYGYT
TRBV27	TRBJ1-2	ASSASLVQGYT
TRBV27	TRBJ2-3	ASRKTGTDTQY
TRBV7-9	TRBJ2-3	ASTISPWGSTDTQY
TRBV2	TRBJ2-3	ASSGSLAASTDTQY
TRBV19	TRBJ2-1	ASSMAGWGQF
TRBV7-3	TRBJ2-1	ASSLTGGGNEQF
TRBV10-2	TRBJ1-1	ASQDPPGAEAF
TRBV6-1	TRBJ2-4	ASSEAGMNIQY
TRBV7-9	TRBJ2-1	ASSFVGYNEQF
TRBV28	TRBJ2-3	ASSFTSGKTDTQY
TRBV7-3	TRBJ2-5	ASSLVYQSKPQY
TRBV29-1	TRBJ2-7	SVEWESDEQY
TRBV7-2	TRBJ2-5	ASSSGLPSRNRLQETQY
TRBV25-1	TRBJ1-1	ASSEWGVTEAF
TRBV19	TRBJ2-7	ASKGTQYEQY
TRBV5-4	TRBJ2-5	ASSSWDRGIWETQY
TRBV7-8	TRBJ1-2	ASSLEDRANYGYT
TRBV20-1	TRBJ2-1	SASGLAGGGNEQF
TRBV25-1	TRBJ2-2	ASSEFRDGPGELF
TRBV28	TRBJ1-1	ASSFLTGFDTEAF
TRBV7-2	TRBJ2-3	ASSLAHTDTQY
TRBV29-1	TRBJ1-2	SVRLDGYT
TRBV5-6	TRBJ2-5	ASSLLGKASETQY
TRBV6-2/TRBV6-3	TRBJ2-3	ASIQDRGRGTDTQY
TRBV7-2	TRBJ2-2	ASSAGRANTGELF
TRBV14	TRBJ1-6	ASSQGVNSNSPLH
TRBV5-1	TRBJ1-1	ASSLRASRNQNTEAF
TRBV7-3	TRBJ2-1	ASSQTKDNEQF
TRBV28	TRBJ2-7	ASSLVVMSGDQY
TRBV7-9	TRBJ1-3	ASSLRGQGSGNSGNTIY
TRBV4-1	TRBJ2-1	ASSQYLAGNNEQF
TRBV12-3/TRBV12-4	TRBJ1-5	ATGLTGTGQPQH
TRBV6-2/TRBV6-3	TRBJ2-2	ASTYLNTGELF
TRBV10-3	TRBJ2-7	AISALGPTSSYEQY
TRBV7-2	TRBJ2-1	ASSFAGAGGREEQF
TRBV15	TRBJ2-1	ATSTQTGGSDEQF
TRBV25-1	TRBJ2-5	ASSGRETQY
TRBV14	TRBJ1-1	ASSSRPNTEAF